This T cell receptor beta chain derives from a study of CD4 T cells in relation to SARS-CoV-2 and coronaviruses. Looking at the study overall: The negative reference was HIV-1 Nef peptide pool or peptide-free culture.

The ends were cut back, 4 bases at V and 1 base at J, with 8 bases in the middle. CDR3 length equals 14 residues. Germline CDR1 and CDR2: SGHAT and FQNNGV. The unexposed donors gave CD4+ T cells in 2011-2018, prior to COVID-19. The cells were cultured for about ten days before CD4+ T cells were isolated. Cells permitting, SARS-CoV-2 S/N and four cold-coronavirus spikes were tested on unexposed-donor CD4+ T cells. Only in-frame clones appear in the TCRdb table, and some are missing; sequencing was by immunoSEQ multiplex PCR. The sample records under 14,000 clones, about 81% being singletons. As concerns this clone: Its target is not known.

Sequencing input: CD4+ T cells from PBMCs, cultured in vitro. This sequence was found in a human donor in good health. The genes are TRBV11-2 and TRBJ2-4, with no clear D. CDR3 residues: CASSSMRAKNIQYF. CDR3 coding DNA: TGTGCCAGCAGCTCCATGAGGGCCAAAAACATTCAGTACTTC.